This T cell receptor beta chain was profiled in a study of T cell responses to AZD1222 COVID-19 vaccine. Study-wide results and limits: Researchers took repertoire samples only after the peak T cell response had come. Of spike-specific TCRs, nearly half reportedly target regions left unmutated in variants.

TCRdb's table, derived via immunoSEQ multiplex PCR, lists solely in-frame clones and lacks some. This sample has approximately 83,000 clones, with about nine tenths found just once. The V gene end was trimmed by 4 bases and the J gene end by 0 bases; junction bases not matched to a gene: 4. In germline, CDR1 is SGDLS, CDR2 YYNGEE. The CDR3 totals 15 residues. Concerning this clone: The antigen remains unidentified.

The sample here was peripheral blood, taken on day 0 of MenACWY control vaccination. The chain combines TRBV9 with TRBJ2-1, with TRBD2 matching 7 bases. This TCR was sampled from an adult in good health. Written as DNA, the CDR3 is TGTGCCAGCAGCCCACTAGCGCACTCCTACAATGAGCAGTTCTTC. Its translation: CASSPLAHSYNEQFF. Full variable domain (rest looked up from reference TRBV9 and TRBJ2-1): DSGVTQTPKHLITATGQRVTLRCSPRSGDLSVYWYQQSLDQGLQFLIQYYNGEERAKGNILERFSAQQFPDLHSELNLSSLELGDSALYFCASSPLAHSYNEQFFGPGTRLTVL.